The 2 T cell receptor beta chains presented below share a single source sample, sequenced in a study of shared clonotypes between healthy human individuals. Here immunoSEQ multiplex PCR was the method, and the copy in TCRdb shows in-frame clones only, minus some. The sample contains about 2 million clones, about 95% of which appear only once. The naive CD8 subset, CD45RO-negative cells positively selected for CCR7, excluded terminally differentiated effector memory CD45RA+ cells. The sample consisted of naive CD8+ T cells sorted from blood. These receptors were taken from a man between 18 and 29 years old in good health.

The rearrangement uses TRBV7-6 and TRBJ2-1, with D uncertain. Germline CDR1 and CDR2: SGHVS and FNYEAQ. This CDR3 is built from 13 residues. V was clipped by 0 bases and J by 8 bases, with 8 bases between them. CDR3 region: CASSLASSYEQFF. CDR3 in DNA: TGTGCCAGCAGCTTAGCGTCGAGTTATGAGCAGTTCTTC. The full variable domain, in which reference TRBV7-6 and TRBJ2-1 provide the parts outside the CDR3, is GAGVSQSPRYKVTKRGQDVALRCDPISGHVSLYWYRQALGQGPEFLTYFNYEAQQDKSGLPNDRFSAERPEGSISTLTIQRTEQRDSAMYRCASSLASSYEQFFGPGTRLTVL.

The genes are TRBV10-3 and TRBJ2-2; D may correspond to TRBD1 or TRBD2 (5 bases each). Trimming removed 8 bases at V and 5 bases at J, with 12 bases between. The germline CDR1 and CDR2 sequences are ENHRY and SYGVKD. The CDR3 sequence is 13 residues long. CDR3 in DNA: TGTGCCATCCGGGGCAGGGAGACCGGGGAGCTGTTTTTT. Protein product: CAIRGRETGELFF.